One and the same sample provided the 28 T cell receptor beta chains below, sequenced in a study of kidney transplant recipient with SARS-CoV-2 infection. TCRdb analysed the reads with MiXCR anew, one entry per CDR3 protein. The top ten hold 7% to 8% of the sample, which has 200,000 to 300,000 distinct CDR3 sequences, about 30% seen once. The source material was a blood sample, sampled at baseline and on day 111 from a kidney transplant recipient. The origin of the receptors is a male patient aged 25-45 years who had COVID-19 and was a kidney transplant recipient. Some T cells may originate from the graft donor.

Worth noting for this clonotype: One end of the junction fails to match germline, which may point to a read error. The CDR3 here is CASRLPGFERDDGYTF. CDR3 sequence (DNA): TGTGCTAGCAGGCTCCCAGGGTTTGAACGGGACGATGGCTACACCTTC. This chain connects TRBV7-9 to TRBJ1-2; tentative D call: TRBD1 (5 bases). Germline CDR1 reads SEHNR; CDR2 reads FQNEAQ (reference sequence). CDR3 length: 16 residues.

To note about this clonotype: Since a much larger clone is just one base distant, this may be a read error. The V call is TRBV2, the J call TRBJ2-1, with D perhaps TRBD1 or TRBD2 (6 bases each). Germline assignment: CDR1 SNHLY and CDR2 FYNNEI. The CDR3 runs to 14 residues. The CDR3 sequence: CASRHRGEIDEQLF. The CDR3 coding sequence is TGTGCCAGCAGACATAGGGGGGAGATCGATGAGCAGCTCTTC.

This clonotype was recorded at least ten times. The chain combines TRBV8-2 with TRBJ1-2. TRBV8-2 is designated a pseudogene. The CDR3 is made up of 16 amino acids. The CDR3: CGSLPLDSRKTYGYTF. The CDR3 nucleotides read TGTGGCAGTCTACCGCTTGATAGCCGAAAGACCTATGGCTACACCTTC.

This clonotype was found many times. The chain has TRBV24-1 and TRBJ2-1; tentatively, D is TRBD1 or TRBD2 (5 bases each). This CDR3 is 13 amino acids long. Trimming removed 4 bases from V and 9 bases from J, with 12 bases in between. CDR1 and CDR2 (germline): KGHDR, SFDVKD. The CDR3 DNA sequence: TGTGCCACCAGTGACGGGGACGGGGCTGAGCAGTTCTTC. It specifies CATSDGDGAEQFF.

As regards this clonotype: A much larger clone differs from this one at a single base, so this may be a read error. CDR3 nucleotide sequence: TGCAGTGCTAGAGATGAGGGTAGCGAGTACTACGAGCAGTACTTC. This sequence encodes CSARDEGSEYYEQYF. J is TRBJ2-7 and V is TRBV20-1, with D possibly matching TRBD2 (5 bases). Germline CDR1 is DFQATT and CDR2 is SNEGSKA (reference sequence). The V end lost 0 bases, the J end lost 3 bases, and 15 bases lay between the germline ends. The CDR3 runs 15 residues.

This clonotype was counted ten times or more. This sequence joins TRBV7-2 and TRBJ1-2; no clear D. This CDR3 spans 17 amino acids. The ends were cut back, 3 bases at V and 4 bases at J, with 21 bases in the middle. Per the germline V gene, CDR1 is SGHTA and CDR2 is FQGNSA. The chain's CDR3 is CASSFTLRDGKTYGYTF. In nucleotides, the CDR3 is TGTGCCAGCAGCTTCACACTCAGAGACGGAAAGACCTATGGCTACACCTTC.

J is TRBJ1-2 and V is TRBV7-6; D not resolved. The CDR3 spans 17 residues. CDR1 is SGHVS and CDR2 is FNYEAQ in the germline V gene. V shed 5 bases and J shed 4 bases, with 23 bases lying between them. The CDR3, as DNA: TGTGCCAGCAGCCACAATTTTGAGTCTCGAAAGACCTATGGCTACACCTTC. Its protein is CASSHNFESRKTYGYTF.

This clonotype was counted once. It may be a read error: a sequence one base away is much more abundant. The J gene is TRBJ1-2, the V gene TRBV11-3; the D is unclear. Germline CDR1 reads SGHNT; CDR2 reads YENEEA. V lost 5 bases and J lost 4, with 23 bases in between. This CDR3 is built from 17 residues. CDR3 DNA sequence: TGTGCCAGCAGCCAGCCTAACTATCTCGGAAAGACCTATGGCTACACCTTC. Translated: CASSQPNYLGKTYGYTF.

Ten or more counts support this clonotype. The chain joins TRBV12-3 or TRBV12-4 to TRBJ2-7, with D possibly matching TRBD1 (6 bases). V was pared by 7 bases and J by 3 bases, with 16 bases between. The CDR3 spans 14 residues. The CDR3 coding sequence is TGTGCCAGCACCCAAGGACAGAAGCTCTACGAGCAGTACTTC. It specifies CASTQGQKLYEQYF.

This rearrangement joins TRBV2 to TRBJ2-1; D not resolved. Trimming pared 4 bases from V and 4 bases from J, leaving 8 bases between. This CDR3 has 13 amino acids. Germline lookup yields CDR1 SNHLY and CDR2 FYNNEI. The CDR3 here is CASSVIAYNEQFF. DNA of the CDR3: TGTGCCAGCAGTGTAATAGCATACAATGAGCAGTTCTTC.

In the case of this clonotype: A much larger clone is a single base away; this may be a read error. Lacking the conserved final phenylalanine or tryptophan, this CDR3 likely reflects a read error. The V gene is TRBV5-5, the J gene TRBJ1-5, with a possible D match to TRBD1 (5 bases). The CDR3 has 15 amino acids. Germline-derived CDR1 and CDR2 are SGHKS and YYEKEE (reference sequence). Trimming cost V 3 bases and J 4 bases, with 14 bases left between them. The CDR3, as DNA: TGTGCCAGCAGCTCCGGGGCCCTTTTTAATCAGCCCCAGCATCTT. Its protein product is CASSSGALFNQPQHL.

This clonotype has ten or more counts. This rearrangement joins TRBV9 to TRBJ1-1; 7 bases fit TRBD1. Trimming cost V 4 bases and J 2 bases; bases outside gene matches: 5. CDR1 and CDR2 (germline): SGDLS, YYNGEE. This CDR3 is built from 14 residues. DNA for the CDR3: TGTGCCAGCAGCACCCGGGACAGAAACACTGAAGCTTTCTTT. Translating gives CASSTRDRNTEAFF.

CDR3 in DNA: TGTGGCATCTTAAGTAGGATAACACAAAGTCGGGTCAACGTCCTGACTTTC. It codes for CGILSRITQSRVNVLTF. The chain uses TRBV8-2 and TRBJ2-6. TRBV8-2 is a known pseudogene. The CDR3 sequence is 17 residues long.

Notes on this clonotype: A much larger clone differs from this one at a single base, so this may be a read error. CDR3 protein: CASTIPRGTEAFF. CDR3 sequence (DNA): TGTGCCAGCACTATTCCCAGGGGAACTGAAGCTTTCTTT. The chain combines TRBV6-5 with TRBJ1-1; a weak D match, TRBD1 (6 bases). V lost 7 bases and J lost 5, with 14 bases in between. The CDR3 is 13 amino acids. Germline V lookup: CDR1 MNHEY, CDR2 SVGAGI.

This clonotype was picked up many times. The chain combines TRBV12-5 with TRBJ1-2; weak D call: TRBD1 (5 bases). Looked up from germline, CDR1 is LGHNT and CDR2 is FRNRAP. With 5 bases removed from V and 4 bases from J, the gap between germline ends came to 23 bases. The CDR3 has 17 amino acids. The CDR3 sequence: CASGVRCLQGKTYGYTF. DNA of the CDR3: TGTGCTAGTGGTGTACGCTGTTTGCAGGGAAAGACCTATGGCTACACCTTC.

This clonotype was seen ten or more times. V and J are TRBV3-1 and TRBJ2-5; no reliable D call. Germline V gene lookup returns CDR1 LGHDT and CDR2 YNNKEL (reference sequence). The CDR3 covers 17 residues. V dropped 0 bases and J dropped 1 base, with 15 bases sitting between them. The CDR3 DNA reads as TGTGCCAGCAGCCAAGATGGCGGCATGGCCCCCCAAGAGACCCAGTACTTC. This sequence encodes CASSQDGGMAPQETQYF.

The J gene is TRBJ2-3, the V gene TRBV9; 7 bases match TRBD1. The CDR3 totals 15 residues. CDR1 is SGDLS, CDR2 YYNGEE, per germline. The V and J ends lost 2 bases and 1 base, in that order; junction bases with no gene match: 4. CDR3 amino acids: CASSVEGARTDTQYF. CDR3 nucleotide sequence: TGTGCCAGCAGCGTTGAGGGGGCACGCACAGATACGCAGTATTTT.

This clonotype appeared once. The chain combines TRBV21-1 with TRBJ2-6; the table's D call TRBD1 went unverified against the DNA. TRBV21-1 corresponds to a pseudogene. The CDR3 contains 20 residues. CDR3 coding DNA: TGTGCCAGCAGCAATGCCAGGGGGCGCCAGAATAGAGCTGGGGCCAACGTCCTGACTTTC. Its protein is CASSNARGRQNRAGANVLTF.

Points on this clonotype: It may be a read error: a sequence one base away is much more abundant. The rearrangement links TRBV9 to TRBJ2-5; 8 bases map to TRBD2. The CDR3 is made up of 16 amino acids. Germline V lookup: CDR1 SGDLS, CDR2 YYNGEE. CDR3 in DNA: TGTGTCAGCAGCCCCTCGGAGCGGGAGCCCCAAGAGACCCAGTACTTC. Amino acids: CVSSPSEREPQETQYF. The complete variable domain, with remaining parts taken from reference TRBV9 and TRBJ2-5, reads DSGVTQTPKHLITATGQRVTLRCSPRSGDLSVYWYQQSLDQGLQFLIQYYNGEERAKGNILERFSAQQFPDLHSELNLSSLELGDSALYFCVSSPSEREPQETQYFGPGTRLLVL.

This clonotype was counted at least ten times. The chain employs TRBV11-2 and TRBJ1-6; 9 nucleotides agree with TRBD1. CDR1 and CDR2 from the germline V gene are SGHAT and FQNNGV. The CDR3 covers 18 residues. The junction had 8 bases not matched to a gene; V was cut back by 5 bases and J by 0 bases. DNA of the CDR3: TGTGCCAGCAGCCGAGTCGTGACAGGGGGCTCCTATAATTCACCCCTCCACTTT. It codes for CASSRVVTGGSYNSPLHF.

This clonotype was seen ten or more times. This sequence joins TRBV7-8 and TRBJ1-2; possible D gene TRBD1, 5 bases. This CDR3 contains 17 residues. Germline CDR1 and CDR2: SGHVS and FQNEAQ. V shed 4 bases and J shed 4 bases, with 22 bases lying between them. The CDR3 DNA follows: TGTGCCAGCAGCTGGGGGAGGTTTACCCGAAAGACCTATGGCTACACCTTC. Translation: CASSWGRFTRKTYGYTF.

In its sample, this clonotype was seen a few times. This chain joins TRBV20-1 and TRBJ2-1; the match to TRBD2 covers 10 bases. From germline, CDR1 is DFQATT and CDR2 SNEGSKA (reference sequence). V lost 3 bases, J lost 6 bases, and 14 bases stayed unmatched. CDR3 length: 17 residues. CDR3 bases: TGCAGTGCTAGGGGGGTAGCGGGAGGCCCCCCCCCCAATGAGCAGTTCTTC. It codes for CSARGVAGGPPPNEQFF.

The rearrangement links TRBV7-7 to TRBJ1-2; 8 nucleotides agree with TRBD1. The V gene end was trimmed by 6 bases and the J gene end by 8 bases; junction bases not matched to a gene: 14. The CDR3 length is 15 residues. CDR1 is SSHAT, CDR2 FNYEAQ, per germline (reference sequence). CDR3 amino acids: CASSCTDRGRGGYTF. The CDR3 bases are TGTGCCAGCAGTTGTACCGACAGGGGACGAGGCGGCTACACCTTC.

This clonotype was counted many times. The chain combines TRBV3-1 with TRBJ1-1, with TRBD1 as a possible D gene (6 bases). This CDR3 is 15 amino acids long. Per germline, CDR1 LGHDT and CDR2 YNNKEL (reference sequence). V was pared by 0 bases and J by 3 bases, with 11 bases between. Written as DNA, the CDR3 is TGTGCCAGCAGCCAAGATACAGGGCTCGACACTGAAGCTTTCTTT. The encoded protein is CASSQDTGLDTEAFF.

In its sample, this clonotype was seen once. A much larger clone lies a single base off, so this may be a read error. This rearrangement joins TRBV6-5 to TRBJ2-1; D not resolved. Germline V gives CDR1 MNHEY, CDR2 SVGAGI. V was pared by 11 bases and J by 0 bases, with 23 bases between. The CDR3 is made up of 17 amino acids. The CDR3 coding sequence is TGTGCCGGCATTTCTCGCTTTTCCCGTAGCTCCTACAATGAGCAGTTCTTC. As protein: CAGISRFSRSSYNEQFF.

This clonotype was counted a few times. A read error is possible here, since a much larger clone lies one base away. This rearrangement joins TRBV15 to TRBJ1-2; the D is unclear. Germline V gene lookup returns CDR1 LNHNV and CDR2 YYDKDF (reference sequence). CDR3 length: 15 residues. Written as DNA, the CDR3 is TGTGCCGCCAGCAGAGTGGATCCTCGGAACTATGGCTACACCTTC. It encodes CAASRVDPRNYGYTF.

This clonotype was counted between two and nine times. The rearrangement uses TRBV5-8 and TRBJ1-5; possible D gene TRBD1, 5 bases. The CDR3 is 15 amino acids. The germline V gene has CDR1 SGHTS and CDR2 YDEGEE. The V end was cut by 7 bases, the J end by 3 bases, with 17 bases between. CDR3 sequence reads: CASSGGRGTNQPQHF. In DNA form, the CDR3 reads TGTGCCAGCTCTGGAGGGCGGGGCACCAATCAGCCCCAGCATTTT.

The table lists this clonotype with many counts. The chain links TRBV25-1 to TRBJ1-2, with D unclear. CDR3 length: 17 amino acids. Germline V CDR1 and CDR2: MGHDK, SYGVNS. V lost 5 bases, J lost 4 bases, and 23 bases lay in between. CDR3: CASSLRGELGKTYGYTF. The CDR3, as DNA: TGTGCCAGCAGTCTGCGCGGAGAACTGGGAAAGACCTATGGCTACACCTTC.